This T cell receptor beta chain comes out of a study of graft-versus-host responses after intestinal transplantation. Study-level background: Grafts were multivisceral, liver-intestinal, or isolated intestinal. Every one of the recipients received anti-thymocyte globulin induction and afterwards took tacrolimus and steroids for around three years. Study-wide results and caveats: Peak levels of circulating GvH clones tracked with early post-transplant HvG declines. Analysis identified GvH clones in recipient marrow, with some appearing first in ileum or blood.

Here immunoSEQ multiplex PCR was the method, and the copy in TCRdb shows in-frame clones only, minus some. Of over 40,000 clones listed, approximately 95% are singletons. V lost 1 base, J lost 2 bases, and 9 bases lay in between. The CDR3 extends over 14 amino acids. Germline V gene lookup returns CDR1 SGHRS and CDR2 YFSETQ. A word on this clone: Antigen specificity is unknown.

The chain links TRBV5-1 to TRBJ2-5; D not resolved. The source was unstimulated CD8+ T cells sorted from spleen or lymph node cells, collected before transplant. This sequence was found in a human donor who was the organ donor for an intestinal transplant. Here the CDR3 DNA reads TGCGCCAGCAGCTTGTCCCAACTGCAAGAGACCCAGTACTTC. Translation gives CASSLSQLQETQYF.